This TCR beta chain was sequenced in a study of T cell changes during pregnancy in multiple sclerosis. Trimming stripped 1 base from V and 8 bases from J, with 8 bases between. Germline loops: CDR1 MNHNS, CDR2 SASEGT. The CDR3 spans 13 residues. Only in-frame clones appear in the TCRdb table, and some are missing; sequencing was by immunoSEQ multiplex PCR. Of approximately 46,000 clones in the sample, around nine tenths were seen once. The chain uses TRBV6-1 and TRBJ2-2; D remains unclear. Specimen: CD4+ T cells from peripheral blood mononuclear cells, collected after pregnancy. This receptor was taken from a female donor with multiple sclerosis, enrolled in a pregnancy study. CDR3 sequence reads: CASSEGMTGELFF. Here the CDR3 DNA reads TGTGCCAGCAGTGAAGGGATGACTGGGGAGCTGTTTTTT.